This note documents a single TCR beta chain sequence. What it binds is not known. This sample's treatment: approximately 9-day PBMC culture with coronavirus spike peptide pools or control peptides (ViraFEST assay). This CDR3 has 16 residues. Trimming shortened V by 5 bases and J by 1 base, and 14 bases separated the two germline ends. Per the germline V gene, CDR1 is MNHEY and CDR2 is SMNVEV (reference sequence). Researchers used the Oncomine TCR Beta short-read assay to sequence DNA from cultured CD4+ T cells. TCRdb processed the PCR reads anew with MiXCR; each CDR3 protein has one entry. Of 18,000 or so distinct CDR3 sequences detected, about 38% appear once; the ten largest clones hold 27%. The sample belongs to a study of vaccination and CD4 T cells after COVID-19. Study-level background: Overlapping SARS-CoV-2, HCoV-NL63, HCoV-OC43 and HCoV-229E spike peptides stimulated the cells.

The J gene is TRBJ2-2, the V gene TRBV27; D possibly corresponds to TRBD2 (5 bases). The source was CD4+ T cells from blood, cultured in vitro, collected before SARS-CoV-2 vaccination. The sequence was obtained from a human donor who received a COVID-19 vaccine. CDR3: CASSQGLALNTGELFF. Here the CDR3 DNA reads TGTGCCAGCAGTCAAGGGCTAGCCTTGAACACCGGGGAGCTGTTTTTT.